This T cell receptor (beta chain) was recovered during a study of blood T cells in healthy people across ages. A second PCR of about 7 to 12 cycles used a sample-barcoded 5' primer and a J-beta primer mix. Each CDR3 protein is one row after TCRdb ran MiXCR on the 5' RACE reads. The table includes fewer than 950,000 distinct CDR3 sequences, approximately 53% detected once. V lost 6 bases to trimming and J lost 1 base; unmatched junction nucleotides: 12. Germline V lookup: CDR1 SNHLY, CDR2 FYNNEI. The CDR3 covers 17 residues. This chain links TRBV2 with TRBJ1-3; 7 positions match TRBD1. Source material: blood. This sequence originates from an elderly man in good health. CDR3 residues: CASSDTRQGGSGNTIYF. The CDR3 nucleotides read TGTGCCAGCAGCGACACCAGACAGGGAGGGTCTGGAAACACCATATATTTT.